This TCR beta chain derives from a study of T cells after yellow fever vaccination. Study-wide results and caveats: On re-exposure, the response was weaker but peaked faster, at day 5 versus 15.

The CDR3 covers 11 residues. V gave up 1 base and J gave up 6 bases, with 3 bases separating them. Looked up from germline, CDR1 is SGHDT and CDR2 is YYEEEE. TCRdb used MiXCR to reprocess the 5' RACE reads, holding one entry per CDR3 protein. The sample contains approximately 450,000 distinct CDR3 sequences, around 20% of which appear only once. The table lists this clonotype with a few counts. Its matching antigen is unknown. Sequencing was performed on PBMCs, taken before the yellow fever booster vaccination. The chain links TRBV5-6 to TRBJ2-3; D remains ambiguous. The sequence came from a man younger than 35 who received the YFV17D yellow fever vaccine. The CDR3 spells CASSLMDTQYF. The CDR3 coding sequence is TGTGCCAGCAGCTTGATGGATACGCAGTATTTT.